The entry below gives a single TCR beta chain sequence along with its context. Individuals drawn from under 30 US areas were about 18 to 90 years old. Cohort assignment relied on participant-reported clinical history. Two consecutive negative NP/OP PCR tests, clearance, or resolved symptoms defined Cohort 3 recovery. How the authors handled the data: Reference gene primer amplification in the assay estimated nucleated cell counts. Profiling relied on immunoSEQ multiplex PCR, and the TCRdb table lists in-frame clones only, not all of them. V and J calls and clone size are copied from that table; D and trimming were computed from the DNA. This sample has some 97,000 clones; approximately 83% occur once, and the top ten carry approximately 2.6%. This specimen comes from a study of blood T cell repertoires in COVID-19. CDR3 length: 17 amino acids. The J segment lost 2 bases and the V segment lost 1 base, leaving 6 bases of the junction unmatched. The germline gives CDR1 LNHNV, CDR2 YYDKDF (reference sequence).

The chain joins TRBV15 to TRBJ2-7, with 12 bases that match TRBD2. The TCR was taken from a woman between 50 and 59 years old who had recovered from COVID-19. The source material was PBMCs or T cells enriched from blood (not recorded which). CDR3 DNA: TGTGCCACCAGCAGAGCCCCACTAGCGGGGGGAGCCTACGAGCAGTACTTC. As protein: CATSRAPLAGGAYEQYF.